One and the same sample provided the 26 T cell receptor beta chains below, sequenced in a study of naive and memory T cell subsets. Two oligonucleotides, mixed equimolar, formed the beta constant-region primer covering TRBC1 and TRBC2. TCRdb fed the UMI-ligation and nested PCR reads into MiXCR, producing one record per CDR3 protein. The table has a few thousand distinct CDR3 sequences, roughly 7.2% seen once. Specimen: effector memory CD8+ T cells from blood. Stated subset: effector memory, CD45RA- CD27-. The receptors come from a human donor in good health.

The sample holds a few counts of this clonotype. V is TRBV7-9 and J is TRBJ2-7; TRBD1 agrees at 9 bases. Unmatched junction bases numbered 0, after V lost 5 bases and J lost 4 bases. Germline assignment: CDR1 SEHNR and CDR2 FQNEAQ (reference sequence). CDR3 length equals 12 residues. CDR3 residues: CASSGTGYEQYF. CDR3 in DNA: TGTGCCAGCAGCGGGACAGGGTACGAGCAGTACTTC.

This clonotype has a count of ten or more. This sequence joins TRBV29-1 and TRBJ1-2; D gene unclear. This CDR3 region has 13 residues. Germline-derived CDR1 and CDR2 are SQVTM and ANQGSEA. V shed 2 bases and J shed 1 base, with 8 bases lying between them. DNA for the CDR3: TGCAGCGTTGAACTGGGCAATAACTATGGCTACACCTTC. It encodes CSVELGNNYGYTF. The full variable domain, completed using reference TRBV29-1 and TRBJ1-2, is SAVISQKPSRDICQRGTSLTIQCQVDSQVTMMFWYRQQPGQSLTLIATANQGSEATYESGFVIDKFPISRPNLTFSTLTVSNMSPEDSSIYLCSVELGNNYGYTFGSGTRLTVV.

This clonotype was observed many times. The chain links TRBV20-1 to TRBJ2-1; 8 bases are a match to TRBD2. V lost 0 bases, J lost 3 bases, and 7 bases stayed unmatched. Germline V gene sequence: CDR1 DFQATT, CDR2 SNEGSKA (reference sequence). The CDR3 sequence is 16 residues long. Written as DNA, the CDR3 is TGCAGTGCTAGAGACGATAGCGGGAACGACTACAATGAGCAGTTCTTC. This codes for CSARDDSGNDYNEQFF.

The CDR3 DNA reads as TGTGCCAGCTCACTAAGGCGTGGGAATTCCGGGGAGCTGTTTTTT. This gives the protein CASSLRRGNSGELFF. The chain combines TRBV18 with TRBJ2-2; D ambiguous. Germline CDR1 is KGHSH and CDR2 is LQKENI. Trimming removed 4 bases from V and 6 bases from J, with 15 bases in between. The CDR3 totals 15 residues.

The chain has TRBV29-1 and TRBJ2-7; no clear D. Trimming cost V 1 base and J 4 bases, with 17 bases left between them. CDR1 SQVTM and CDR2 ANQGSEA come from the germline V gene. This CDR3 has 15 residues. The chain's CDR3 is CSVEVTGPHLYEQYF. The DNA for the CDR3 is TGCAGCGTTGAAGTAACCGGGCCACATTTATACGAGCAGTACTTC.

By share, this clonotype ranks as medium-sized. The chain carries TRBV9 and TRBJ2-5, with 8 bases matching TRBD2. With V trimmed by 2 bases and J by 6 bases, 6 bases remained unmatched. This CDR3 region has 14 residues. CDR1 and CDR2 (germline): SGDLS, YYNGEE. The CDR3 loop is CASSVDSGKKTQYF. CDR3 DNA sequence: TGTGCCAGCAGCGTCGATAGCGGGAAAAAGACCCAGTACTTC.

The sample holds many counts of this clonotype. The CDR3 nucleotides are TGTGCCAGCATTAGTGGAACCCAGCCCGGAGACATTCAGTACTTC. Protein product: CASISGTQPGDIQYF. The chain couples TRBV2 to TRBJ2-4; D not certain. The ends were cut back, 7 bases at V and 8 bases at J, with 21 bases in the middle. This CDR3 contains 15 residues. Germline V gives CDR1 SNHLY, CDR2 FYNNEI.

This clonotype came up a few times. This chain links TRBV7-6 with TRBJ2-5; D ambiguous. Trimming stripped 0 bases from V and 1 base from J, with 3 bases between. Per the germline V gene, CDR1 is SGHVS and CDR2 is FNYEAQ. This CDR3 is built from 13 residues. CDR3 region: CASSLAPQETQYF. Here the CDR3 DNA reads TGTGCCAGCAGCTTAGCCCCCCAAGAGACCCAGTACTTC.

In its sample, this clonotype was seen many times. The V gene is TRBV29-1, the J gene TRBJ2-7; 10 nucleotides align to TRBD1. The germline gives CDR1 SQVTM, CDR2 ANQGSEA. This CDR3 comprises 12 residues. Germline trimming cut 7 bases from V and 6 bases from J; bases unmatched to any gene: 6. The CDR3 sequence: CSARQGALEQYF. Here the CDR3 DNA reads TGCAGCGCGAGACAGGGGGCCCTCGAGCAGTACTTC.

V usage is TRBV20-1 and J usage is TRBJ1-5, with 8 bases lining up with TRBD1. Germline assignment: CDR1 DFQATT and CDR2 SNEGSKA (reference sequence). The V and J ends lost 5 bases and 8 bases, in that order; junction bases with no gene match: 14. This CDR3 contains 15 residues. The CDR3, as DNA: TGCAGTGCTCGACCGGACAGGGCCCTGGGTGAGCCCCAGCATTTT. It yields the protein CSARPDRALGEPQHF.

V is TRBV12-3 or TRBV12-4 and J is TRBJ1-2; D remains ambiguous. The CDR3 sequence is 14 residues long. With 3 bases removed from V and 0 bases from J, the gap between germline ends came to 8 bases. The CDR3 DNA is TGTGCCAGCAGTTTCGGCAGTCCTAACTATGGCTACACCTTC. Protein: CASSFGSPNYGYTF.

The rearrangement links TRBV27 to TRBJ2-5; 12 bases line up with TRBD2. The CDR3 is 18 residues long. CDR1 is MNHEY, CDR2 SMNVEV, per germline (reference sequence). J lost 0 bases, V lost 6 bases, and 11 bases had no gene match. The CDR3 DNA sequence: TGTGCCAGCAGAACACGGACTAGCGGGACCGCGTACCAAGAGACCCAGTACTTC. This gives the protein CASRTRTSGTAYQETQYF.

For this clonotype: Compared with germline, one end of the junction differs, possibly owing to a read error. V usage is TRBV10-2 and J usage is TRBJ2-7, with 11 bases fitting TRBD2. This CDR3 has 16 amino acids. Germline loops: CDR1 WSHSY, CDR2 SAAADI. The CDR3 region has the DNA TGCGCCAGCAGTGAGTCGGTGGGACTAGCGGCCTACGGGCAGTACTTC. Translated, it gives CASSESVGLAAYGQYF.

The CDR3: CASSDSTGHTDTQYF. CDR3 in DNA: TGTGCCAGCAGTGACTCGACAGGGCACACAGATACGCAGTATTTT. This rearrangement joins TRBV6-4 to TRBJ2-3, with 7 bases aligning to TRBD1. The CDR3 loop spans 15 amino acids. V gave up 0 bases and J gave up 2 bases; unmatched junction bases: 2. Germline V gene sequence: CDR1 MRHNA, CDR2 SNTAGT.

A few counts support this clonotype. V is TRBV6-4 and J is TRBJ2-1; TRBD2 agrees at 11 bases. Germline CDR1 reads MRHNA; CDR2 reads SNTAGT. This CDR3 has 13 residues. V gave up 2 bases and J gave up 10 bases; unmatched junction bases: 1. The CDR3 sequence: CASSDRTSGEQFF. The CDR3 nucleotides are TGTGCCAGCAGTGACAGGACTAGCGGGGAGCAGTTCTTC.

By share, this clonotype ranks as medium-sized. The V gene is TRBV3-1, the J gene TRBJ2-6; tentative D call: TRBD1 (6 bases). Deletions cut 4 bases from V and 0 bases from J, with 10 bases between. CDR3 length equals 16 residues. Looked up from germline, CDR1 is LGHDT and CDR2 is YNNKEL (reference sequence). The chain's CDR3 is CASSPTGTSGANVLTF. CDR3 bases: TGTGCCAGCAGCCCGACAGGAACCTCTGGGGCCAACGTCCTGACTTTC. Supplemented by reference TRBV3-1 and TRBJ2-6, the full variable domain reads DTAVSQTPKYLVTQMGNDKSIKCEQNLGHDTMYWYKQDSKKFLKIMFSYNNKELIINETVPNRFSPKSPDKAHLNLHINSLELGDSAVYFCASSPTGTSGANVLTFGAGSRLTVL.

A few counts support this clonotype. The chain uses TRBV6-5 and TRBJ2-1, with TRBD2 matching 11 bases. The V gene end was trimmed by 3 bases and the J gene end by 6 bases; junction bases not matched to a gene: 4. The CDR3 covers 15 residues. Germline assignment: CDR1 MNHEY and CDR2 SVGAGI. This CDR3 reads CASSYELAGANEQFF. In nucleotides, the CDR3 is TGTGCCAGCAGTTATGAACTAGCGGGAGCCAATGAGCAGTTCTTC.

This clonotype was seen a few times. J is TRBJ2-1 and V is TRBV2; TRBD2 matches 11 bases. The germline V gene has CDR1 SNHLY and CDR2 FYNNEI. This CDR3 spans 14 amino acids. With V trimmed by 2 bases and J by 7 bases, 1 base remained unmatched. This CDR3 reads CASSEWTSGNEQFF. The CDR3 bases are TGTGCCAGCAGTGAATGGACTAGCGGGAATGAGCAGTTCTTC.

This clonotype was seen many times. The V call is TRBV27, the J call TRBJ2-5; TRBD2 agrees at 9 bases. This CDR3 is built from 15 residues. V was pared by 6 bases and J by 5 bases, with 10 bases of the junction left unmatched. Per the germline V gene, CDR1 is MNHEY and CDR2 is SMNVEV (reference sequence). This CDR3 reads CASRPTSGLMETQYF. CDR3 sequence (DNA): TGTGCCAGCAGACCGACTAGCGGACTAATGGAGACCCAGTACTTC.

This clonotype has at least ten counts. The chain links TRBV6-1 to TRBJ2-3; 12 positions agree with TRBD2. The CDR3 is made up of 15 amino acids. V gave up 6 bases and J gave up 6 bases; unmatched junction bases: 7. Germline V gene sequence: CDR1 MNHNS, CDR2 SASEGT. CDR3 loop: CASSDLAGGPDTQYF. CDR3 coding DNA: TGTGCCAGCAGCGACCTAGCGGGAGGGCCGGATACGCAGTATTTT.

This clonotype was picked up many times. The chain uses TRBV10-3 and TRBJ2-5; TRBD1 matches at 7 bases. CDR1 and CDR2 (germline): ENHRY, SYGVKD. This CDR3 region has 13 residues. V lost 10 bases to trimming and J lost 2 bases; unmatched junction nucleotides: 7. CDR3 DNA: TGTGCCACTACCGGGGACAGTCAAGAGACCCAGTACTTC. Its protein is CATTGDSQETQYF.

There are a few counts of this clonotype. The CDR3 spells CASSWAGGDTGELFF. DNA for the CDR3: TGTGCCAGCAGCTGGGCGGGAGGGGACACCGGGGAGCTGTTTTTT. This rearrangement joins TRBV9 to TRBJ2-2; TRBD2 aligns across 9 bases. This CDR3 is 15 amino acids long. Looked up from germline, CDR1 is SGDLS and CDR2 is YYNGEE. After removal of 4 bases from V and 3 bases from J, the junction contained 4 bases not matched to a gene.

The CDR3 reads CASSLTLTGGTGNYGYTF. For the CDR3, the DNA is TGCGCCAGCAGCTTGACGTTGACAGGGGGCACGGGAAACTATGGCTACACCTTC. The chain employs TRBV5-1 and TRBJ1-2; 10 bases are a match to TRBD1. V was pared by 1 base and J by 2 bases, with 11 bases of the junction left unmatched. The CDR3 extends over 18 amino acids. Germline lookup yields CDR1 SGHRS and CDR2 YFSETQ.

This clonotype was seen ten or more times. The chain employs TRBV9 and TRBJ1-2; D remains unclear. Trimming took off 0 bases at V and 5 bases at J, with 5 bases between the two ends. Germline CDR1 is SGDLS and CDR2 is YYNGEE. The CDR3 loop spans 12 amino acids. CDR3 amino acids: CASSVGQYGYTF. The CDR3 DNA is TGTGCCAGCAGCGTAGGGCAGTATGGCTACACCTTC.

This clonotype qualifies as medium-sized. This rearrangement joins TRBV5-5 to TRBJ1-5, with D tentatively TRBD1 (6 bases). Germline CDR1 and CDR2: SGHKS and YYEKEE (reference sequence). This CDR3 has 14 amino acids. The V end was cut by 5 bases, the J end by 2 bases, with 11 bases between. CDR3 DNA: TGTGCCAGCAGTATGGACAGTCGCAATCAGCCCCAGCATTTT. Translated: CASSMDSRNQPQHF.

By its share, this clonotype is medium-sized. The V call is TRBV25-1, the J call TRBJ2-7; D unclear. Trimming removed 5 bases at V and 3 bases at J, with 11 bases between. The germline gives CDR1 MGHDK, CDR2 SYGVNS. The CDR3 runs 13 residues. In nucleotides, the CDR3 is TGTGCCAGCAGTCGGATAGGAAACTACGAGCAGTACTTC. Encoded protein: CASSRIGNYEQYF.